This T cell receptor (beta chain) was sequenced during a study of cytomegalovirus exposure and HLA in healthy donors (dated by TCRdb to about 2017). General notes on the study: According to a later analysis, the approximately 130 validation repertoires were produced on the same platform as the 700 or so repertoires of the first cohort. High-throughput TCR immunosequencing, statistical association of individual TCRs with disease status, and machine learning were combined to predict cytomegalovirus infection status. In addition to the first cohort of 666 subjects, a separate validation cohort of over 90 different subjects was used. The study was designed to test whether signatures of past pathogen exposure could be identified by cataloging public T cell receptors. What the work shows at the level of the full study, not this receptor alone: In the study, around 150 TCR beta chains were listed as associated with cytomegalovirus. The authors suggested that the approach could potentially be generalized to other disease states and immunological phenotypes. Of the cluster scores, 85% to 95% were above 0 in a later analysis, which found that TCRs clustered in the first cohort also tended to co-occur in the roughly 130 validation repertoires. A later analysis lacked HLA typing for the validation cohort, so it scored co-occurrence in that cohort across all 110 or so repertoires. In vitro tests confirmed that a few of the cytomegalovirus-associated TCR beta chains recognize cytomegalovirus antigens. Cytomegalovirus status was reported to be diagnosed by the classifier with high specificity and sensitivity in both the original and validation cohorts. Most TCR sequences were seen in very few donors, while some public TCRs were found in many individuals.

For CDR1 and CDR2, the germline V gene lists ENHRY and SYGVKD. The germline V and J ends show losses of 10 bases and 9 bases respectively, and no gene match explains 13 bases of the junction. The CDR3 has 14 amino acids, counting the end cysteine and phenylalanine. Kept here is only the CDR3 DNA, which spans 42 bases and is read in frame from base 1. Donors formed part of the validation cohort, which comprised 120 subjects and was distinct from the first cohort of 666 subjects. As regards this clone: The antigen this receptor binds is unknown. No quality values exist for individual bases; no much larger clone is one base distant.

Libraries were built with the immunoSEQ multiplex PCR assay. The study's own analysis went as follows. A statistical classification framework was developed to diagnose cytomegalovirus status using the catalog of TCR beta chain sequences. The clones in this table, taken by TCRdb from immuneACCESS, are in-frame only. Not every clone is retained; where verified, under half of the shortfall comes from an unresolved V gene, and the cause of the rest is unknown. From that table come the V and J calls and clone size; the DNA was used to work out D and trimming. The sample yields hundreds of thousands of clones; around 86% were counted once. Of the sample, roughly 0.83% is held by the ten largest clones.

Here the chain combines TRBV10-3 and TRBJ2-3, with 10 bases in between that match TRBD2. This clonotype originated in a woman aged 18 to 35 in good health and CMV-seronegative. The sample taken for sequencing was PBMCs. CDR3 protein: CATLAGESPGTQYF. The nucleotides read TGTGCCACCCTAGCGGGAGAGAGTCCAGGAACGCAGTATTTT.